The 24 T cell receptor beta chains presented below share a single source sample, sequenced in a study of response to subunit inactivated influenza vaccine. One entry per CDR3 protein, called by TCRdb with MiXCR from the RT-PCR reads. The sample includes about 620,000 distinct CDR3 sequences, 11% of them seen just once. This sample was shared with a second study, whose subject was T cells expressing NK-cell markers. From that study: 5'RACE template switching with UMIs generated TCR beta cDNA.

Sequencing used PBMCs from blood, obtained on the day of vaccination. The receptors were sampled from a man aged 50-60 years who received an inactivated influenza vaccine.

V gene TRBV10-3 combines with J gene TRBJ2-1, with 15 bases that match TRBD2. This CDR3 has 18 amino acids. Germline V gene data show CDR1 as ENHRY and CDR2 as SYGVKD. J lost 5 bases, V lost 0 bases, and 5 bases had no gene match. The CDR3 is CAISESGTSGRPNNEQFF. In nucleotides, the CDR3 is TGTGCCATCAGTGAGTCTGGGACTAGCGGGAGGCCGAACAATGAGCAGTTCTTC.

The CDR3 sequence is CASRATGASGVPDTQYF. In DNA form, the CDR3 reads TGTGCCAGCAGAGCCACTGGGGCTAGCGGGGTTCCAGATACGCAGTATTTT. The V call is TRBV4-2, the J call TRBJ2-3, with 9 positions matching TRBD2. The V gene end was trimmed by 6 bases and the J gene end by 4 bases; junction bases not matched to a gene: 14. The germline CDR1 and CDR2 sequences are LGHNA and YNFKEQ. This CDR3 is 17 amino acids long.

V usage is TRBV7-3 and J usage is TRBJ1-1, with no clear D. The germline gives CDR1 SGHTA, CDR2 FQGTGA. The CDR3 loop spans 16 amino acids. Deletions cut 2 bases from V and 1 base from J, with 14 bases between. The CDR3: CASSLFLSRQNTEAFF. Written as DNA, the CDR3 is TGTGCCAGCAGCTTATTTTTAAGTCGACAGAACACTGAAGCTTTCTTT.

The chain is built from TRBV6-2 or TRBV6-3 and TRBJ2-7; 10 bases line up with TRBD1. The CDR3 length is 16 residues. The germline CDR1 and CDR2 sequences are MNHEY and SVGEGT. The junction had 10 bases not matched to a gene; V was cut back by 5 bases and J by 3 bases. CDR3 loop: CASSPTWTGGSYEQYF. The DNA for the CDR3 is TGTGCCAGCAGTCCGACTTGGACAGGGGGAAGCTACGAGCAGTACTTC.

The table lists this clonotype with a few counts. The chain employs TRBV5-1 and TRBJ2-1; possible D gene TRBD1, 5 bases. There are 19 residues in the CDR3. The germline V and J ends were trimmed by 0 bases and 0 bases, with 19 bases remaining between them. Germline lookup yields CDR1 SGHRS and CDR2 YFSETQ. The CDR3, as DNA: TGCGCCAGCAGCTTGGCGTCATGGGGCCTTTTTAGCTCCTACAATGAGCAGTTCTTC. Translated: CASSLASWGLFSSYNEQFF.

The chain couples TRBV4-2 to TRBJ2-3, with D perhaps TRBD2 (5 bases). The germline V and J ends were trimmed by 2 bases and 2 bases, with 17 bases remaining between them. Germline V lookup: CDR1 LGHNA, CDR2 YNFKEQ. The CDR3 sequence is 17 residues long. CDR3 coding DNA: TGTGCCAGCAGCCAAAGTTTGAGCGGTTCCTACACAGATACGCAGTATTTT. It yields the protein CASSQSLSGSYTDTQYF.

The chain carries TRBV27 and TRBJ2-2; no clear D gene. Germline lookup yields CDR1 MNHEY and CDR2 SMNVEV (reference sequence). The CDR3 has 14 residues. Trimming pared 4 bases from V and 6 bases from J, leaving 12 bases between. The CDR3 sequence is CASSWSTGAGELFF. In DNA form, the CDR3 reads TGTGCCAGCAGTTGGTCCACTGGGGCCGGGGAGCTGTTTTTT.

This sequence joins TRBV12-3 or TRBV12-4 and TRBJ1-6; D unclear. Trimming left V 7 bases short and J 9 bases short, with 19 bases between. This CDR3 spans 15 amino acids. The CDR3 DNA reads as TGTGCCAGCACCCTATCAGGTCAACGGGGTTCACCCCTCCACTTT. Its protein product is CASTLSGQRGSPLHF.

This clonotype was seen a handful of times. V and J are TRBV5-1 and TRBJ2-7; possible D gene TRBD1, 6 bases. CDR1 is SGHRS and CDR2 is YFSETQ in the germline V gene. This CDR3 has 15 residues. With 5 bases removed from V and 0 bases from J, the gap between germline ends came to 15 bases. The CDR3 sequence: CASRAGTMSSYEQYF. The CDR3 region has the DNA TGCGCCAGCAGAGCCGGGACAATGAGCTCCTACGAGCAGTACTTC. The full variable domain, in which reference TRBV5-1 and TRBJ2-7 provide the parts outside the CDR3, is KAGVTQTPRYLIKTRGQQVTLSCSPISGHRSVSWYQQTPGQGLQFLFEYFSETQRNKGNFPGRFSGRQFSNSRSEMNVSTLELGDSALYLCASRAGTMSSYEQYFGPGTRLTVT.

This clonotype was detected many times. The CDR3: CSAGRTGGTEAFF. The CDR3 DNA sequence: TGCAGTGCTGGAAGGACAGGGGGCACTGAAGCTTTCTTT. The chain employs TRBV20-1 and TRBJ1-1; 10 nucleotides line up with TRBD1. The V gene's germline CDR1 is DFQATT and CDR2 SNEGSKA (reference sequence). The CDR3 covers 13 residues. V lost 5 bases, J lost 4 bases, and 4 bases stayed unmatched.

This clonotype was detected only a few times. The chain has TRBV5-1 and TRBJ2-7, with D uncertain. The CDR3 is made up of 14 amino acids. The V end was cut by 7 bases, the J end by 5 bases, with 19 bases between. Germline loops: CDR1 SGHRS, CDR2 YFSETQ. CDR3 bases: TGCGCCAGCCCTGGGCGAACTACGGGTGACGAGCAGTACTTC. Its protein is CASPGRTTGDEQYF.

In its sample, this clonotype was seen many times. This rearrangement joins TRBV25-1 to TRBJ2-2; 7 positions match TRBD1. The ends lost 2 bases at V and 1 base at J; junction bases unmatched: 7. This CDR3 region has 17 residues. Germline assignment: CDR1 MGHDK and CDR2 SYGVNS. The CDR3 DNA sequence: TGTGCCAGCAGTGAAAGACAGGGTCACGGGAACACCGGGGAGCTGTTTTTT. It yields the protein CASSERQGHGNTGELFF.

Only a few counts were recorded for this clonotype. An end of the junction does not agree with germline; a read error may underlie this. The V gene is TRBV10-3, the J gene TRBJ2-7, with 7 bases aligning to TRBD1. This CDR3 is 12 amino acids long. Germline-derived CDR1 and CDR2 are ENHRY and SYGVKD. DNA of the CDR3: TGTGCCATCAGTGAGACGAGGACAGGAACCATCTTC. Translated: CAISETRTGTIF.

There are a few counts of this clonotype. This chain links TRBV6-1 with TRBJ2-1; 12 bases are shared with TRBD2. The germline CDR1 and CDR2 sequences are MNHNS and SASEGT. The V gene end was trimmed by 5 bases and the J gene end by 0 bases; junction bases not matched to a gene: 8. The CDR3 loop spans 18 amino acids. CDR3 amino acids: CASSPGLAGRSSYNEQFF. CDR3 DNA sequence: TGTGCCAGCAGTCCCGGACTAGCGGGAAGGAGCTCCTACAATGAGCAGTTCTTC.

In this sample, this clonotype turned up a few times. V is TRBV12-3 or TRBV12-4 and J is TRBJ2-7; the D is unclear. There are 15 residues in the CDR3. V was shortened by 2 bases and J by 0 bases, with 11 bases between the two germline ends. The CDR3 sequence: CASSLMDSFSYEQYF. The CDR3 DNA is TGTGCCAGCAGTTTAATGGATTCCTTCTCCTACGAGCAGTACTTC.

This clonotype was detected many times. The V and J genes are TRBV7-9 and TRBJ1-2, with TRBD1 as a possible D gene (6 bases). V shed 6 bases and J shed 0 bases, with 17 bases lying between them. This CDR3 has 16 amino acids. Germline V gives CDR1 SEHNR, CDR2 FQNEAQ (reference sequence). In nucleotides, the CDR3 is TGTGCCAGCAGTGAGACAGGCTTGAGGGCTAACTATGGCTACACCTTC. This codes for CASSETGLRANYGYTF. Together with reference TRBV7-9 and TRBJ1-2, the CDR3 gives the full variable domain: DTGVSQNPRHKITKRGQNVTFRCDPISEHNRLYWYRQTLGQGPEFLTYFQNEAQLEKSRLLSDRFSAERPKGSFSTLEIQRTEQGDSAMYLCASSETGLRANYGYTFGSGTRLTVV.

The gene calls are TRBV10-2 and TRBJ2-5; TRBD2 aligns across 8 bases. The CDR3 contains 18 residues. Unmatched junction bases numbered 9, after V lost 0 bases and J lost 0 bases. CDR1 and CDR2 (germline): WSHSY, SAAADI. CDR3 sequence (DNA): TGCGCCAGCAGTGAGTCAGGGGCGGGTAGCGGGGACCAAGAGACCCAGTACTTC. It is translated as CASSESGAGSGDQETQYF.

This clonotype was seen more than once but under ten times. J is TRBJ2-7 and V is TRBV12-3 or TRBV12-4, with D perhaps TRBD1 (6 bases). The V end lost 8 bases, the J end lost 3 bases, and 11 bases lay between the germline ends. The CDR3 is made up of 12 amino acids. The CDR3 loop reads CASADRYYEQYF. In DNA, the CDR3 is TGTGCCAGCGCAGACAGGTACTACGAGCAGTACTTC.

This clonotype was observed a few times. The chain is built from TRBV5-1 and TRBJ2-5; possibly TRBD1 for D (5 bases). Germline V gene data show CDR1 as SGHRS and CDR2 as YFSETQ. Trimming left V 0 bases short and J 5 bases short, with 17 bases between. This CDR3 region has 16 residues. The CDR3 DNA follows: TGCGCCAGCAGCTTGGGGTCTCGACCCGCAGGGGAGACCCAGTACTTC. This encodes CASSLGSRPAGETQYF.

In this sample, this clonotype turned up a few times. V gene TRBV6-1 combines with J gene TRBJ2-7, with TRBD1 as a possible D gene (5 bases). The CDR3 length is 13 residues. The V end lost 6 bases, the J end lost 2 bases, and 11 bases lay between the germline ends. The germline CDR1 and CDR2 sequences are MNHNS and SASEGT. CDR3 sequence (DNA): TGTGCCAGCAGAGACAACAGGCCCTACGAGCAGTACTTC. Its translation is CASRDNRPYEQYF.

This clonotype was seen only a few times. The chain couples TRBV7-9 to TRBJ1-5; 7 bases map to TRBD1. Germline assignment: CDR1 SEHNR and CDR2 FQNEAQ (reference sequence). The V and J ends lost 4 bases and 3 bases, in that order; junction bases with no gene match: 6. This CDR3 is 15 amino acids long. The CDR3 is CASSSGTAYNQPQHF. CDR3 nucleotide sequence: TGTGCCAGCAGCTCGGGGACAGCCTACAATCAGCCCCAGCATTTT.

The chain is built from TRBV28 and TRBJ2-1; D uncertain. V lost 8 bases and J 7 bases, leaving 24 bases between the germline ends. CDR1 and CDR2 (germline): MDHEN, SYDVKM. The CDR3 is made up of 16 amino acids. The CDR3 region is CASSDAWLASRNEQFF. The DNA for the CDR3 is TGTGCCAGCTCCGACGCTTGGTTGGCGAGCCGGAATGAGCAGTTCTTC.

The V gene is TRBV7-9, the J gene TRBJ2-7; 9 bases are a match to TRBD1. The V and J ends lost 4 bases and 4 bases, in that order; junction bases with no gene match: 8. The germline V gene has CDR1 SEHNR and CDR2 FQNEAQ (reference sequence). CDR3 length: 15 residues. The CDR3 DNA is TGTGCCAGCAGCTCGACGGACAGGGGAACGTACGAGCAGTACTTC. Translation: CASSSTDRGTYEQYF.

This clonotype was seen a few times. The CDR3 sequence: CASSLWDRGDEQYF. CDR3 coding DNA: TGTGCCAGCAGCTTATGGGACAGGGGCGACGAGCAGTACTTC. The chain has TRBV7-2 and TRBJ2-7; 10 bases are a match to TRBD1. From germline, CDR1 is SGHTA and CDR2 FQGNSA. The CDR3 is 14 residues long. The V gene end was trimmed by 2 bases and the J gene end by 5 bases; junction bases not matched to a gene: 3.